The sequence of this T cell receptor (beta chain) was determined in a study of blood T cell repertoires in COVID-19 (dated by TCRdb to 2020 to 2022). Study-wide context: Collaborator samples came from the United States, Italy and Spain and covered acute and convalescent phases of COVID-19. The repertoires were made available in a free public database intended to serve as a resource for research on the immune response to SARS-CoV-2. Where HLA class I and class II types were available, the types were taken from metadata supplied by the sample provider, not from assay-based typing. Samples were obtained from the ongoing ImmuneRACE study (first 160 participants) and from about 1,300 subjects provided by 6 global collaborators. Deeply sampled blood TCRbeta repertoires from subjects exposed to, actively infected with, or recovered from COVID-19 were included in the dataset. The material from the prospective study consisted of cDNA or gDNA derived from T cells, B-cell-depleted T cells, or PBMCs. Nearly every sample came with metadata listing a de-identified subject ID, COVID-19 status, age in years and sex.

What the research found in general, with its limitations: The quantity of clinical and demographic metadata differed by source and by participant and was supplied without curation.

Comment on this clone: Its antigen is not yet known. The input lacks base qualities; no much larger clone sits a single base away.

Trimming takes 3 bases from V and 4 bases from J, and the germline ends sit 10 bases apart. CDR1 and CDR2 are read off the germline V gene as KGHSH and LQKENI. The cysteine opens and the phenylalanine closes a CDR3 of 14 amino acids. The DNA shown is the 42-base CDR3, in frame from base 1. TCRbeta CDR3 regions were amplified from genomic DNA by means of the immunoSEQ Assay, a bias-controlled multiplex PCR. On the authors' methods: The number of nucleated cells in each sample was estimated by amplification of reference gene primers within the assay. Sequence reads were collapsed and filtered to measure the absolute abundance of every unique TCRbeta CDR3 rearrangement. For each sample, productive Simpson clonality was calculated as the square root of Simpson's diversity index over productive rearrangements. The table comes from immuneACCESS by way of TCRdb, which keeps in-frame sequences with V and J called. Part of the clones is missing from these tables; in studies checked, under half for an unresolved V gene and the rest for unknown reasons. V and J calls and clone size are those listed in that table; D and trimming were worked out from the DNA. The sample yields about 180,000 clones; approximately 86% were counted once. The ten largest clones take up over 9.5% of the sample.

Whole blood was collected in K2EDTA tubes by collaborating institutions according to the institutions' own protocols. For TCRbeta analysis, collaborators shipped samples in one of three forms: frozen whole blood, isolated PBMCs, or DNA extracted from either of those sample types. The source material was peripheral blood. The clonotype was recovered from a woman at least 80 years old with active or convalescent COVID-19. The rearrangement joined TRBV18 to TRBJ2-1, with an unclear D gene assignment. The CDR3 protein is CASSPGRNYNEQFF. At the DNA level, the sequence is TGTGCCAGCTCACCGGGCAGAAATTACAATGAGCAGTTCTTC.